Below are 8 T cell receptor beta chains sequenced from a single sample in a study of beta chain features in type 1 diabetes. Sequencing targeted expressed TCRB transcripts, as all isolated RNA had been reverse transcribed. TCRdb's copy holds only in-frame clones and misses some; the assay was immunoSEQ multiplex PCR. The sample has hundreds of thousands of clones, approximately 30% seen once. The sample comprised naive CD4+ T cells from blood. The source is a man aged 18 to 29 in good health.

This clone was counted only a few times. The junction departs from germline at one end; a sequencing error may be responsible. V gene TRBV7-7 combines with J gene TRBJ2-3, with 8 bases matching TRBD1. This CDR3 is built from 14 residues. Germline V gene sequence: CDR1 SSHAT, CDR2 FNYEAQ (reference sequence). The CDR3 region is CASSQGASTDTQYF. In DNA, the CDR3 is TGTGCTAGCAGCCAGGGGGCTTCCACAGATACGCAGTATTTT.

This chain connects TRBV4-3 to TRBJ2-3, with 9 positions matching TRBD1. Germline V gene sequence: CDR1 LGHNA, CDR2 YSLEER. The CDR3 is made up of 19 amino acids. The V gene end was trimmed by 4 bases and the J gene end by 2 bases; junction bases not matched to a gene: 16. CDR3 residues: CASSRVLLSRTGDTDTQYF. The CDR3 DNA follows: TGCGCCAGCAGCCGAGTCCTGTTATCGAGGACAGGGGACACAGATACGCAGTATTTT.

The V gene is TRBV11-2, the J gene TRBJ2-7; 10 positions match TRBD2. Looked up from germline, CDR1 is SGHAT and CDR2 is FQNNGV. The V and J ends lost 6 bases and 1 base, in that order; junction bases with no gene match: 3. CDR3 size: 14 residues. The CDR3 DNA follows: TGTGCCAGCAGTCGGACTAGCGGTTCCTACGAGCAGTACTTC. It yields the protein CASSRTSGSYEQYF.

The rearrangement joins TRBV7-9 to TRBJ1-4; D call uncertain. The germline V gene has CDR1 SEHNR and CDR2 FQNEAQ (reference sequence). This CDR3 is built from 15 residues. Deletions cut 4 bases from V and 8 bases from J, with 17 bases between. The CDR3 bases are TGTGCCAGCAGCTCCTCAGTGCCCATCGGGGAAAAACTGTTTTTT. It codes for CASSSSVPIGEKLFF.

V is TRBV10-3 and J is TRBJ2-4; D uncertain. Germline V gene data show CDR1 as ENHRY and CDR2 as SYGVKD. The CDR3 totals 13 residues. V gave up 3 bases and J gave up 7 bases, with 10 bases separating them. DNA for the CDR3: TGTGCCATCAGTGAAGGACGTGGGAACATTCAGTACTTC. It translates to CAISEGRGNIQYF.

This clone has just one count. The rearrangement joins TRBV7-9 to TRBJ2-2; D may be TRBD1 (6 bases). Looked up from germline, CDR1 is SEHNR and CDR2 is FQNEAQ (reference sequence). This CDR3 contains 14 residues. Trimming took 5 bases from V and 3 from J, leaving 10 bases between them. CDR3 coding DNA: TGTGCCAGCAGCCCCCGGACAGACACCGGGGAGCTGTTTTTT. It is translated as CASSPRTDTGELFF.

The sample holds a few counts of this clone. The gene calls are TRBV7-9 and TRBJ2-7; 14 bases align to TRBD2. Germline CDR1 reads SEHNR; CDR2 reads FQNEAQ (reference sequence). The CDR3 covers 15 residues. Germline trimming cut 4 bases from V and 5 bases from J; bases unmatched to any gene: 4. CDR3 coding DNA: TGTGCCAGCAGCTCCCGACTAGCGGGAGGGCACGAGCAGTACTTC. Translation: CASSSRLAGGHEQYF.

V is TRBV27 and J is TRBJ1-1; D remains unclear. Germline values: CDR1 MNHEY, CDR2 SMNVEV (reference sequence). Trimming stripped 3 bases from V and 1 base from J, with 9 bases between. This CDR3 has 14 residues. CDR3 DNA: TGTGCCAGCAGTTTGAGGGCGGGGAACACTGAAGCTTTCTTT. Encoded protein: CASSLRAGNTEAFF.